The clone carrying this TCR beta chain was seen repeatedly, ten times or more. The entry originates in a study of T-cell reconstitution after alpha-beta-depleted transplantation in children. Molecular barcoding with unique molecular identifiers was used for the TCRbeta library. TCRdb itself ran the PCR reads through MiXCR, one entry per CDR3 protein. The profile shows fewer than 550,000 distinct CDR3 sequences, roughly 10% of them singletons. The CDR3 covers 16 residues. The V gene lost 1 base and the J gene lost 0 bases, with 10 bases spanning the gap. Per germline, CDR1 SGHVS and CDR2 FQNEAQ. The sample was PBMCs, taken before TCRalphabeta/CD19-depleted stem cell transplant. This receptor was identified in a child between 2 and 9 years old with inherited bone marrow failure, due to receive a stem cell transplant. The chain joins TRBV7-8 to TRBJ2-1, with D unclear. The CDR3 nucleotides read TGTGCCAGCAGCTTAGGTCCCCTGAGCTCCTACAATGAGCAGTTCTTC. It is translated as CASSLGPLSSYNEQFF.